The 26 T cell receptor beta chains in this list originate from one sample, sequenced in a study of T cells in Graves' hyperthyroidism and ophthalmopathy. It was RNA transcripts that yielded the amplified TCR beta CDR3 regions. HTBI primers were used for first-round RT-PCR of the TCR CDR3. MiXCR, run by TCRdb on the multiplex PCR reads, gives a single entry per CDR3 protein. The sample contains approximately 530,000 distinct CDR3 sequences, 15% to 20% of which appear only once. Sequenced sample: blood. The receptors were gathered from a man aged 35-49 years with Graves' ophthalmopathy.

There are many counts of this clonotype. V usage is TRBV20-1 and J usage is TRBJ2-3; D unclear. The germline gives CDR1 DFQATT, CDR2 SNEGSKA (reference sequence). Trimming removed 0 bases at V and 4 bases at J, with 17 bases between. There are 16 residues in the CDR3. This CDR3 reads CSAREGNTPRADTQYF. The CDR3 DNA is TGCAGTGCTAGAGAAGGGAACACACCAAGGGCAGATACGCAGTATTTT.

This clonotype was recorded many times. The genes are TRBV18 and TRBJ1-3; weak D call: TRBD1 (6 bases). Germline assignment: CDR1 KGHSH and CDR2 LQKENI. The CDR3 extends over 16 amino acids. Trimming took off 1 base at V and 2 bases at J, with 12 bases between the two ends. Written as DNA, the CDR3 is TGTGCCAGCTCACCACTTGGGGGCTTCACTGGAAACACCATATATTTT. Its translation is CASSPLGGFTGNTIYF.

The chain is built from TRBV25-1 and TRBJ1-2; 8 nucleotides agree with TRBD1. This CDR3 comprises 13 residues. Germline V lookup: CDR1 MGHDK, CDR2 SYGVNS. Trimming removed 7 bases from V and 8 bases from J; junction bases left unmatched: 9. CDR3: CASTQSGQGGYTF. The DNA for the CDR3 is TGTGCCAGCACCCAGAGCGGACAGGGAGGCTACACCTTC.

This clonotype has ten or more counts. The V gene is TRBV18, the J gene TRBJ2-7; 9 nucleotides agree with TRBD1. Germline V lookup: CDR1 KGHSH, CDR2 LQKENI. This CDR3 is built from 14 residues. Unmatched junction bases numbered 6, after V lost 3 bases and J lost 6 bases. The CDR3 is CASSPGTGSLEQYF. CDR3 coding DNA: TGTGCCAGCTCACCCGGGACAGGGTCCCTCGAGCAGTACTTC.

This clonotype occurred a few times. This sequence joins TRBV6-2 or TRBV6-3 and TRBJ2-2; TRBD1 aligns across 7 bases. The CDR3 runs to 18 residues. Germline trimming cut 5 bases from V and 0 bases from J; bases unmatched to any gene: 12. The germline V gene encodes CDR1 MNHEY and CDR2 SVGEGT. The CDR3 loop is CASSPYTSGQTNTGELFF. The CDR3 DNA reads as TGTGCCAGCAGTCCCTATACCTCGGGACAGACGAACACCGGGGAGCTGTTTTTT.

This clonotype was counted a few times. The chain recombines TRBV24-1 with TRBJ2-3; D not certain. Germline V gene sequence: CDR1 KGHDR, CDR2 SFDVKD. Deletions cut 3 bases from V and 2 bases from J, with 14 bases between. There are 16 residues in the CDR3. In DNA form, the CDR3 reads TGTGCCACCAGTGATGTGGATGGTCTACTCACAGATACGCAGTATTTT. This gives the protein CATSDVDGLLTDTQYF.

This clonotype was counted many times. The chain combines TRBV5-5 with TRBJ2-3; 10 bases map to TRBD2. After removal of 5 bases from V and 4 bases from J, the junction contained 7 bases not matched to a gene. Germline CDR1 SGHKS, CDR2 YYEKEE (reference sequence). CDR3 size: 15 residues. This CDR3 reads CASRDDSGGPDTQYF. Here the CDR3 DNA reads TGTGCCAGCAGGGACGATAGCGGGGGGCCAGATACGCAGTATTTT.

This clonotype was detected ten times or more. This chain connects TRBV12-3 or TRBV12-4 to TRBJ2-1; D call uncertain. Between the trimmed V and J ends, which lost 1 base and 6 bases, there was a span of 7 bases. The CDR3 is made up of 13 amino acids. The CDR3 bases are TGTGCCAGCAGTTTAGGGTCCGCCAATGAGCAGTTCTTC. This codes for CASSLGSANEQFF.

This clonotype has only a few counts. V usage is TRBV29-1 and J usage is TRBJ2-3; D is unresolved. CDR1 and CDR2 from the germline V gene are SQVTM and ANQGSEA. The CDR3 loop spans 14 amino acids. The ends were cut back, 7 bases at V and 0 bases at J, with 14 bases in the middle. CDR3 DNA sequence: TGCAGCGCGAGAGGTATTACTAGCACAGATACGCAGTATTTT. Amino acids: CSARGITSTDTQYF.

In this sample, this clonotype turned up many times. This chain links TRBV7-8 with TRBJ2-5, with 8 bases aligning to TRBD1. Germline loops: CDR1 SGHVS, CDR2 FQNEAQ. With V trimmed by 3 bases and J by 2 bases, 5 bases remained unmatched. The CDR3 covers 15 residues. CDR3 in amino acids: CASSFNNRGQETQYF. CDR3 coding DNA: TGTGCCAGCAGCTTCAATAACAGGGGGCAAGAGACCCAGTACTTC.

This clonotype appeared a few times. The chain couples TRBV2 to TRBJ1-4, with 9 nucleotides matching TRBD1. The CDR3 has 14 amino acids. V was pared by 9 bases and J by 5 bases, with 7 bases of the junction left unmatched. The V gene's germline CDR1 is SNHLY and CDR2 FYNNEI. CDR3 bases: TGTGCCAGTTCGGACAGGGGAAAAAATGAAAAACTGTTTTTT. Translation: CASSDRGKNEKLFF.

This chain uses TRBV12-3 or TRBV12-4 with TRBJ2-2; 8 bases align to TRBD2. J lost 5 bases, V lost 5 bases, and 7 bases had no gene match. The CDR3 is 15 residues long. The CDR3, as DNA: TGTGCCAGCAGTCCCCCGGGACTAGGGACCGGGGAGCTGTTTTTT. It specifies CASSPPGLGTGELFF.

The chain employs TRBV27 and TRBJ1-2; no clear D gene. CDR1 MNHEY and CDR2 SMNVEV come from the germline V gene (reference sequence). This CDR3 is 14 amino acids long. The V and J ends lost 1 base and 7 bases respectively, with 13 bases between them. The CDR3 loop reads CASSLLFGEGGYTF. In DNA, the CDR3 is TGTGCCAGCAGTTTATTATTCGGAGAAGGTGGCTACACCTTC.

V usage is TRBV28 and J usage is TRBJ1-6, with D maybe TRBD1 (6 bases). The V gene lost 5 bases and the J gene lost 5 bases, with 13 bases spanning the gap. CDR3 length equals 15 residues. Germline-derived CDR1 and CDR2 are MDHEN and SYDVKM. The CDR3 sequence is CASSGRDTHNSPLHF. CDR3 sequence (DNA): TGTGCCAGCAGTGGCCGGGACACCCATAATTCACCCCTCCACTTT.

This clonotype has at least ten counts. The genes are TRBV12-3 or TRBV12-4 and TRBJ1-2, with a tentative D call TRBD1 (5 bases). This CDR3 spans 12 amino acids. Trimming shortened V by 4 bases and J by 6 bases, and 9 bases separated the two germline ends. CDR3 in amino acids: CASSSGSHGYTF. DNA for the CDR3: TGTGCCAGCAGTTCAGGGTCCCATGGCTACACCTTC.

This clonotype was seen a handful of times. The chain links TRBV4-1 to TRBJ1-2; no clear D gene. The CDR3 loop spans 14 amino acids. Trimming left V 4 bases short and J 2 bases short, with 11 bases between. Germline-derived CDR1 and CDR2 are MGHRA and YSYEKL. The CDR3 spells CASSPGRFNYGYTF. In DNA form, the CDR3 reads TGCGCCAGCAGCCCCGGACGGTTCAACTATGGCTACACCTTC.

There are a few counts of this clonotype. The chain couples TRBV3-1 to TRBJ1-2; D not certain. The CDR3 sequence is 13 residues long. V was cut by 0 bases and J by 4 bases, with 6 bases left in between. Per the germline V gene, CDR1 is LGHDT and CDR2 is YNNKEL (reference sequence). CDR3 sequence: CASSQDLLYGYTF. In DNA, the CDR3 is TGTGCCAGCAGCCAAGACCTACTCTATGGCTACACCTTC.

This clonotype was seen a handful of times. The chain uses TRBV28 and TRBJ1-4; D is undetermined. The germline gives CDR1 MDHEN, CDR2 SYDVKM. The CDR3 has 14 amino acids. V lost 3 bases and J 1 base, leaving 6 bases between the germline ends. The CDR3 nucleotides are TGTGCCAGCAGTTTTTATGGAACTAATGAAAAACTGTTTTTT. Protein sequence: CASSFYGTNEKLFF. The entire variable domain, with the rest obtained from reference TRBV28 and TRBJ1-4, is as follows: DVKVTQSSRYLVKRTGEKVFLECVQDMDHENMFWYRQDPGLGLRLIYFSYDVKMKEKGDIPEGYSVSREKKERFSLILESASTNQTSMYLCASSFYGTNEKLFFGSGTQLSVL.

This rearrangement joins TRBV9 to TRBJ2-1, with D possibly being TRBD2 (5 bases). The germline V gene encodes CDR1 SGDLS and CDR2 YYNGEE. V was cut by 4 bases and J by 7 bases, with 21 bases left in between. The CDR3 sequence is 16 residues long. CDR3 protein: CASSLEARTAPNEQFF. The CDR3 nucleotides are TGTGCCAGCAGCTTAGAGGCGAGGACTGCGCCAAATGAGCAGTTCTTC.

The chain recombines TRBV5-1 with TRBJ2-2, with D unresolved. The CDR3 spans 14 residues. CDR1 and CDR2 from the germline V gene are SGHRS and YFSETQ. With 3 bases removed from V and 6 bases from J, the gap between germline ends came to 12 bases. CDR3 nucleotide sequence: TGCGCCAGCAGCTCCGGGTTAGGGTCCGGGGAGCTGTTTTTT. Residues: CASSSGLGSGELFF.

This clonotype was observed many times. The gene calls are TRBV3-1 and TRBJ2-5, with no clear D. The ends were cut back, 9 bases at V and 1 base at J, with 12 bases in the middle. The germline V gene has CDR1 LGHDT and CDR2 YNNKEL (reference sequence). The CDR3 runs to 13 residues. CDR3 nucleotide sequence: TGTGCCAGTGCCGGTTGGGGCCAAGAGACCCAGTACTTC. Its translation: CASAGWGQETQYF.

The chain's CDR3 is CASNPGGPVNEQFF. CDR3 nucleotides: TGTGCCAGCAACCCGGGGGGGCCAGTGAATGAGCAGTTCTTC. The chain uses TRBV12-3 or TRBV12-4 and TRBJ2-1; 8 positions agree with TRBD2. The V gene end was trimmed by 7 bases and the J gene end by 7 bases; junction bases not matched to a gene: 9. The CDR3 is made up of 14 amino acids.

In its sample, this clonotype was seen a few times. V usage is TRBV5-4 and J usage is TRBJ2-3; D gene unclear. The CDR3 is 16 residues long. Germline loops: CDR1 SGHNT, CDR2 YYREEE (reference sequence). Trimming took 2 bases from V and 0 from J, leaving 13 bases between them. CDR3 nucleotide sequence: TGTGCCAGCAGCTTAAGGGTTTCCCGCAGCACAGATACGCAGTATTTT. Translation: CASSLRVSRSTDTQYF.

The chain joins TRBV7-9 to TRBJ2-5; 7 nucleotides agree with TRBD1. The CDR3 length is 15 residues. Germline V gene data show CDR1 as SEHNR and CDR2 as FQNEAQ (reference sequence). V trimming: 4 bases; J trimming: 1 base; junction bases outside the gene matches: 6. The CDR3 loop is CASSWTGGSQETQYF. The CDR3 nucleotides are TGTGCCAGCAGCTGGACAGGCGGGTCCCAAGAGACCCAGTACTTC.

The genes are TRBV12-3 or TRBV12-4 and TRBJ2-3, with TRBD2 identical over 12 bases. CDR3 size: 15 residues. Germline trimming cut 7 bases from V and 4 bases from J; bases unmatched to any gene: 6. The chain's CDR3 is CASTPSGRGADTQYF. The CDR3 DNA is TGTGCCAGCACCCCTAGCGGGAGGGGCGCAGATACGCAGTATTTT.

This sequence joins TRBV10-3 and TRBJ1-2; unclear D gene. Trimming pared 0 bases from V and 8 bases from J, leaving 13 bases between. Germline CDR1 and CDR2: ENHRY and SYGVKD. This CDR3 has 14 amino acids. The CDR3 coding sequence is TGTGCCATCAGTGAGTCAAAGCAGTTAGAAGGCTACACCTTC. Translation: CAISESKQLEGYTF.